Described below is a single TCR beta chain sequence and its context. Its antigen is undetermined. Germline V gene sequence: CDR1 SGHAT, CDR2 FQNNGV. The CDR3 loop spans 18 amino acids. TCRdb reprocessed the 5' RACE reads, keeping one entry per CDR3 protein, no DNA. The listing contains around 550,000 distinct CDR3 sequences. The sample belongs to a study of T cells expressing NK-cell markers. Whole-study results and caveats: A handful of donors showed these clonotypes also leading the CD3+CD56-NKG2C+ fraction.

The source of this sequence is a man between 18 and 35 years old in good health. Specimen: blood T cells: a sorted CD56 or NKG2C T cell subset, CD4+ or CD8+ T cells, or bulk PBMC T cells (not recorded which). The rearrangement uses TRBV11-2 and TRBJ2-7; the TCRdb call, TRBD2, lacks DNA for checking. CDR3 loop: CASSQPATRLAGAYEQYF.